Sequencing of this T cell receptor (beta chain) was carried out in a study of T cells in Graves' hyperthyroidism and ophthalmopathy. The sample holds many counts of this clonotype. The CDR3 consists of 14 residues. Germline assignment: CDR1 SQVTM and CDR2 ANQGSEA. J gave up 0 bases and V 6 bases, and 5 bases lay outside the gene matches. Researchers amplified the TCR beta CDR3 regions from RNA transcripts. HTBI primers were the set used in a first-round RT-PCR of the TCR CDR3. TCRdb fed the multiplex PCR reads into MiXCR, producing one record per CDR3 protein. The sample carries 350,000 to 450,000 distinct CDR3 sequences, approximately 15% recorded once.

The sample consisted of blood. This chain connects TRBV29-1 to TRBJ1-5; 7 bases align to TRBD1. This receptor was identified in a woman between 55 and 75 years old with Graves' hyperthyroidism. As DNA, the CDR3 is TGCAGCGTCCTGACAGGGCTTAGCAATCAGCCCCAGCATTTT. Protein: CSVLTGLSNQPQHF. The full variable domain, with the rest looked up from reference TRBV29-1 and TRBJ1-5, is SAVISQKPSRDICQRGTSLTIQCQVDSQVTMMFWYRQQPGQSLTLIATANQGSEATYESGFVIDKFPISRPNLTFSTLTVSNMSPEDSSIYLCSVLTGLSNQPQHFGDGTRLSIL.